The rows below give T cell receptor beta chains drawn from one sample of a study of shared clonotypes between healthy human individuals. The repertoire was sequenced with immunoSEQ multiplex PCR; TCRdb's copy has only in-frame clones and lacks some. This table has over a million clones, about 74% appearing once. Source material: memory CD4+ T cells sorted from blood. The receptors come from a man aged 18 to 35 in good health. The CDR3 runs from the conserved cysteine through the conserved F or W. The D gene is left open where the match is weak. Not every row has a clone size; where given, it reads once, few, many or a size class.

CDR3aa	abundance	d_gene	v_gene	len
CSVGLETWTGELFF	NA	TRBD2	TRBV29-1	14
CASSVQGLANYGYTF	NA	NA	TRBV2	15
CASSNVLQDRDSYEQYF	NA	TRBD1	TRBV28	17
CASSSQTSGETQYF	NA	TRBD2	TRBV7-2	14
CAWSDPYEQYF	once	NA	TRBV30	11
CADRSGTSNEQFF	NA	TRBD2	TRBV5-4	13
CASSLIEQGGSDTQYF	NA	NA	TRBV28	16
CAWTPWWKNTEAFF	few	NA	TRBV30	14
CSARGHEKLFF	once	NA	TRBV20-1	11
CSAPSFEKLFF	NA	NA	TRBV20-1	11
CASRGQGLYEQYF	NA	TRBD1	TRBV19	13
CASSRGLAGVMFQETQYF	NA	TRBD2	TRBV5-1	18
CSARVGDTQYF	NA	NA	TRBV20-1	11
CASRLGTGEWETQYF	NA	TRBD1	TRBV6-1	15
CASSPIGGRVDTQYF	NA	TRBD2	TRBV7-8	15
CASSLGGQGMNTEAFF	once	TRBD1	TRBV11-3	16
CASSRRQSSGYEQYF	once	TRBD2	TRBV5-8	15
CSVGGRGGQETQYF	NA	NA	TRBV29-1	14
CASSTPGYSTDTQYF	once	NA	TRBV28	15
CASSYGDRRTQYF	NA	NA	TRBV6-5	13
CASSTPLNPGELFF	once	NA	TRBV19	14
CASSLDRGLAQPQHF	NA	TRBD1	TRBV18	15
CASRPDRGLNYGYTF	NA	TRBD1	TRBV6-1	15
CASGRGSGETQYF	NA	NA	TRBV7-2	13
CASSPTGLRTEAFF	NA	NA	TRBV4-2	14
CASSSGLAGGADTQYF	NA	TRBD2	TRBV7-2	16
CASSNGGHGDQPQHF	once	NA	TRBV21-1	15
CASSIGGNHQPQHF	NA	NA	TRBV19	14
CASSSDRILSYEQYF	once	TRBD1	TRBV11-2	15
CASSVVRDTEAFF	few	NA	TRBV6-1	13
CASSLGQGIRGTGELFF	NA	TRBD1	TRBV7-6	17
CASSQRQSSNQPQHF	NA	NA	TRBV27	15
CASRNRDSEKLFF	many	TRBD1	TRBV7-8	13
CASSGDRQETQYF	NA	TRBD1	TRBV5-6	13
CASSLGRGSTEAFF	NA	NA	TRBV7-2	14
CASSLRRGATNEKLFF	NA	NA	TRBV7-9	16
CASSLGGTGGARAEQYF	once	TRBD1	TRBV5-1	17